The rows below give T cell receptor beta chains drawn from one sample of a study of cytomegalovirus exposure and HLA in healthy donors. The assay was immunoSEQ multiplex PCR, and TCRdb's table has in-frame clones only and misses some. This table has more than 200,000 clones, approximately 79% appearing once. Sequenced sample: PBMCs. All receptors come from a girl aged 2 to 10 in good health and CMV-seronegative. Each CDR3 is given with its conserved first and last residue. A D gene is named only where the DNA matches it firmly. Clone sizes are given selectively: once, few, many, or a class where the clone is expanded.

d_call	v_call	j_call	clone_size	cdr3_nt	cdr3_aa
NA	TRBV5-1	TRBJ2-5	NA	TGCGCCAGCAGTAATGGGGGGACAGAGACCCAGTACTTC	CASSNGGTETQYF
NA	TRBV2	TRBJ2-5	NA	TGTGCCAGCAGCGCAGATGAGACCCAGTACTTC	CASSADETQYF
TRBD1	TRBV4-1	TRBJ1-5	NA	TGCGCCAGCAGCCAGGCAGGGGGTAGCAATCAGCCCCAGCATTTT	CASSQAGGSNQPQHF
TRBD2	TRBV5-1	TRBJ2-2	once	TGCGCCAGCAGCCTAGCGGGAGGAACCGGGGAGCTGTTTTTT	CASSLAGGTGELFF
TRBD2	TRBV2	TRBJ2-7	few	TGTGCCAGTGGAACTAGCGGAACCTACGAGCAGTACTTC	CASGTSGTYEQYF
TRBD2	TRBV6-6	TRBJ2-3	NA	TGTGCCAGCAGTCATAGCGGGGGAATCGCAGATACGCAGTATTTT	CASSHSGGIADTQYF
NA	TRBV18	TRBJ1-2	NA	TGTGCCAGCTCACCAGGCGGAGTAGCTAACTATGGCTACACCTTC	CASSPGGVANYGYTF
NA	TRBV6-1	TRBJ2-1	NA	TGTGCCAGCAGTCTAGCCTACAATGAGCAGTTCTTC	CASSLAYNEQFF
NA	TRBV6-1	TRBJ1-2	few	TGTGCCAGCAGTGAAGAAAGCCTTACTTTC	CASSEESLTF
NA	TRBV23-1	TRBJ2-2	NA	TGCGCCAGCAGTCCCGGGGTAGACAGGGAGCTGTTTTTT	CASSPGVDRELFF
TRBD1	TRBV5-4	TRBJ1-4	NA	TGTGCCAGCAGTCTTCGACAGGGGGTTAATGAAAAACTGTTTTTT	CASSLRQGVNEKLFF
NA	TRBV25-1	TRBJ1-2	NA	TGTGCCAGCAGTGACTCTCTGGACACTCCAGGGTACACCTTC	CASSDSLDTPGYTF
NA	TRBV5-4	TRBJ2-2	NA	TGTGCCAGCAGCTTGGACAGCTGGGGGGAGCTGTTTTTT	CASSLDSWGELFF
NA	TRBV9	TRBJ1-1	NA	TGTGCCAGCAGCGTAGGGCCAATGAACACTGAAGCTTTCTTT	CASSVGPMNTEAFF
TRBD1	TRBV19	TRBJ2-5	NA	TGTGCCAGTAGTTTAAGGGGGCGCGGCGGGGAGACCCAGTACTTC	CASSLRGRGGETQYF
TRBD1	TRBV5-6	TRBJ2-7	once	TGTGCCAGCAGACTCAGGACAGGTAGTTACGAGCAGTACTTC	CASRLRTGSYEQYF